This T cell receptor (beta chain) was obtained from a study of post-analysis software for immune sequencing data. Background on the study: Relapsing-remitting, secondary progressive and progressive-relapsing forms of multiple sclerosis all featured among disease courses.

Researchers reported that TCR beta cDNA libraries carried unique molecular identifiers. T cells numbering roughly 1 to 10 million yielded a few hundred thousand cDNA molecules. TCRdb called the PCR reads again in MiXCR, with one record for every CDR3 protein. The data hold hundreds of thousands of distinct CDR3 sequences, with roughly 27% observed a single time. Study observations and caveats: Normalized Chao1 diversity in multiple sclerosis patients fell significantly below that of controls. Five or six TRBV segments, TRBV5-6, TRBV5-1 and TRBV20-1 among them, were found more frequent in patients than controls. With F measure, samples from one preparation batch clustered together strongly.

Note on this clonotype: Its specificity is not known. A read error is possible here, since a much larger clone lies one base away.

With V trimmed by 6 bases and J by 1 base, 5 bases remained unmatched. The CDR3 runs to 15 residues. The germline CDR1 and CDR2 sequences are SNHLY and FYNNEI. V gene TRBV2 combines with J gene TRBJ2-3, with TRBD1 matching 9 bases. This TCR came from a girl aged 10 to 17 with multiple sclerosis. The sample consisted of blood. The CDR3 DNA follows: TGTGCCAGCAGCGCCGGGACAGGGCGCACAGATACGCAGTATTTT. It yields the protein CASSAGTGRTDTQYF. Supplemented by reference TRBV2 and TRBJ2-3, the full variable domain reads EPEVTQTPSHQVTQMGQEVILRCVPISNHLYFYWYRQILGQKVEFLVSFYNNEISEKSEIFDDQFSVERPDGSNFTLKIRSTKLEDSAMYFCASSAGTGRTDTQYFGPGTRLTVL.